Listed below are T cell receptor beta chains from one sample, sequenced in a study of neurological immune-mediated disorders. Each CDR3 protein is one row after TCRdb ran MiXCR on the 5' RACE reads. The sample lists about 50,000 distinct CDR3 sequences, 16% occurring once. Sequencing was carried out using PBMCs. The source is a man in his fifties or sixties in good health. The CDR3 runs from the conserved cysteine through the conserved F or W. The D gene is left open where the match is weak. The size entry is marked missing in some rows and otherwise reads once, few, many or a size class.

J gene	clone size	D gene	V gene	CDR3 DNA	CDR3 protein
TRBJ2-3	many	.	TRBV5-6	TGTGCCAGCAGTCCCGGAGGATTTACGCAGTATTTT	CASSPGGFTQYF
TRBJ2-1	.	TRBD1	TRBV5-4	TGTGCCAGCAGCCATGCCCGGGACAGGGTAATACAGGGACAGTTCTTC	CASSHARDRVIQGQFF
TRBJ2-1	many	.	TRBV7-9	TGTGCCAGCAGCTTAGCGCTGGGACTCTGGAATGAGCAGTTCTTC	CASSLALGLWNEQFF
TRBJ1-5	many	.	TRBV20-1	TGCAGTGCTAGAGAACAGCGGACTCAGCCCCAGCATTTT	CSAREQRTQPQHF
TRBJ2-5	many	TRBD2	TRBV7-2	TGTGCCAGCTCTAGCCGGGCTAGCGGGGAAGAGACCCAGTACTTC	CASSSRASGEETQYF
TRBJ2-4	many	TRBD2	TRBV20-1	TGCAGTACCGATTCAGCGGGAGTTATTCAGTACTTC	CSTDSAGVIQYF
TRBJ1-1	many	TRBD1	TRBV7-9	TGTGCCAGCGGGCCGGGACAGGGGCAGGTCAGGGCTTTCTTT	CASGPGQGQVRAFF
TRBJ2-3	.	TRBD2	TRBV29-1	TGCAGCTCCTGGACTAGCGGGTCTTACAATGAGCAGTATTTT	CSSWTSGSYNEQYF
TRBJ2-3	many	.	TRBV10-3	TGTGCCATCAGCCTCAGACCTCCAGATACGCAGTATTTT	CAISLRPPDTQYF
TRBJ2-3	many	TRBD2	TRBV12-3/TRBV12-4	TGTGCCAGCAGACTCCGTAGCGGGGCTACAGATACGCAGTATTTT	CASRLRSGATDTQYF
TRBJ2-3	.	TRBD2	TRBV6-4	TGTGCCATCAGTGACACAGGTTCCGGGGGGTCCGCAGATACGCAGTATTTT	CAISDTGSGGSADTQYF
TRBJ2-3	many	.	TRBV4-3	TGCGCCAGCAGCCAAGATGGGAGTTTCGCCCGGATGGATACGCAGTATTTT	CASSQDGSFARMDTQYF
TRBJ2-7	medium-sized	.	TRBV27	TGTGCCAGCAGAGGGCGGGCCAACCTAATCGAGCAGTACTTC	CASRGRANLIEQYF
TRBJ2-7	many	TRBD2	TRBV20-1	TGCAGTGCTAGGACTAGCGGGAGATACGAGCAGTACTTC	CSARTSGRYEQYF
TRBJ1-1	many	.	TRBV7-3	TGTGCCAGCAGCTTAACGCCAGGGAACACTGAAGCTTTCTTT	CASSLTPGNTEAFF
TRBJ2-7	few	.	TRBV5-1	TGCGCCAGCAGCTTGGTAGTTGGCTACTCCTACGAGCAGTACTTC	CASSLVVGYSYEQYF
TRBJ2-4	many	.	TRBV7-2	TGTGCCAGCAGCTTAGATGAGAACATTCAGTACTTC	CASSLDENIQYF
TRBJ2-7	many	.	TRBV11-2	TGTGCCAGCAGCTTAGTTTCTGGGGTTGATTACGAGCAGTACTTC	CASSLVSGVDYEQYF
TRBJ1-1	many	.	TRBV20-1	TGCAGTGCCAGCGCAGTTAGGGGAGGGCACACTGAAGCTTTCTTT	CSASAVRGGHTEAFF
TRBJ2-2	many	TRBD2	TRBV11-2	TGTGCCAGCGGGAGCGGGAACGCCGGGGAGCTGTTTTTT	CASGSGNAGELFF
TRBJ2-7	.	TRBD2	TRBV9	TGTGCCAGCAGCGTGGGAGCGGGAGTTGGTTACGAGCAGTACTTC	CASSVGAGVGYEQYF
TRBJ1-6	many	.	TRBV5-1	TGCGCCAGCAGCTTGGATTCAGTGGGGAATTCACCCCTCCACTTT	CASSLDSVGNSPLHF
TRBJ1-4	many	TRBD1	TRBV29-1	TGCAGCGTTGAAGAGGGGACAGGGAGCGAAAAACTGTTTTTT	CSVEEGTGSEKLFF
TRBJ1-3	many	.	TRBV7-2	TGTGCCAGCAGCCCCCGACAGAGCTCTGGAAACACCATATATTTT	CASSPRQSSGNTIYF
TRBJ2-7	many	TRBD2	TRBV15	TGTGCCACCAGCAGAGATGTGGGACTAGCCTACGAGCAGTACTTC	CATSRDVGLAYEQYF
TRBJ1-6	many	TRBD1	TRBV5-1	TGCGCCAGCAGTTACGGGACAGAGAATTCACCCCTCCACTTT	CASSYGTENSPLHF
TRBJ2-5	many	.	TRBV7-9	TGTGCCAGCAGCTTAGGGCGGGGCCAAGAGACCCAGTACTTC	CASSLGRGQETQYF
TRBJ2-1	many	TRBD2	TRBV11-2	TGTGCCAGCAGCCTTGGGACTAGTGGGAATGAGCAGTTCTTC	CASSLGTSGNEQFF
TRBJ1-2	many	.	TRBV7-9	TGTGCCAGCAGCTTAGCTGGGTGGAGTGGCTACACCTTC	CASSLAGWSGYTF
TRBJ2-1	.	TRBD2	TRBV12-3/TRBV12-4	TGTGCCACCCGACTAGCGGGGGGAGGTGAGCAGTTCTTC	CATRLAGGGEQFF
TRBJ2-5	many	.	TRBV25-1	TGTGCCAGCAGTGCGTGGCTAGGGTGGGGACAAGAGACCCAGTACTTC	CASSAWLGWGQETQYF
TRBJ2-5	.	TRBD2	TRBV4-3	TGCGCCAGCAGCCTGAACCCCAGCGGGAGCGGGGACAATGAGCAGTACTTC	CASSLNPSGSGDNEQYF
TRBJ2-1	many	.	TRBV11-2	TGTGCCAGCAGCTTATTGCTCTGGTCCAATGAGCAGTTCTTC	CASSLLLWSNEQFF